This entry describes one T cell receptor (beta chain). In TCRdb, the PCR reads were re-called with MiXCR into one record per CDR3 protein. The data hold 20,000 or so distinct CDR3 sequences, with around two fifths observed a single time. The data were taken from a study of tumor-infiltrating lymphocytes in oesophageal squamous cell carcinoma. The clonotype originates from a male donor with esophageal squamous cell carcinoma. The sample comprised esophageal tumor tissue.

The DNA for the CDR3 is TGTGCCAGCGCGGGTTCGTCGGCTCAGCCCCAGCATTTT. Amino acids: CASAGSSAQPQHF. The chain recombines TRBV28 with TRBJ1-5; D remains ambiguous. Germline lookup yields CDR1 MDHEN and CDR2 SYDVKM. Trimming stripped 8 bases from V and 6 bases from J, with 14 bases between. This CDR3 contains 13 residues.